The present T cell receptor beta chain was sequenced within a study of blood T cell repertoires in COVID-19. Overall study context: The cDNA or gDNA used as material had been derived from T cells, B-cell-depleted T cells, or PBMCs.

Measured with immunoSEQ multiplex PCR; TCRdb has only the in-frame clones, and not every one. Here the sample spans under 250,000 clones, around 81% being singletons. The CDR3 is 13 amino acids. V lost 4 bases and J lost 0, with 9 bases in between. Per germline, CDR1 SQVTM and CDR2 ANQGSEA. In this sample, this clone turned up once. The source of this sequence is a woman aged 70-85 years with acute or convalescent COVID-19. Sequencing was performed on peripheral blood. The V and J genes are TRBV29-1 and TRBJ1-1; D remains ambiguous. The CDR3 bases are TGCAGCGTTGTGGGCAGCTTGAACACTGAAGCTTTCTTT. Protein: CSVVGSLNTEAFF.